One sample yielded the 5 T cell receptor beta chains listed below, sequenced in a study of T cells in Graves' hyperthyroidism and ophthalmopathy. RNA transcripts served as the template for amplifying TCR beta CDR3 regions. First-round RT-PCR with HTBI primers amplified the TCR CDR3 region. Each CDR3 protein gets one entry after TCRdb re-called the multiplex PCR reads with MiXCR. There are 450,000 to 700,000 distinct CDR3 sequences in the sample; about 45% occur only once, and around a fifth lies in the top ten. Sequencing was carried out using peripheral blood or thyroid tissue (not recorded which). All receptors derive from an adult woman with Graves' disease, either hyperthyroidism or ophthalmopathy (not recorded which).

The rearrangement uses TRBV10-3 and TRBJ1-3; a possible D gene is TRBD1 (5 bases). This CDR3 has 16 residues. The germline gives CDR1 ENHRY, CDR2 SYGVKD. V was trimmed by 0 bases and J by 0 bases, leaving 9 bases between them. DNA of the CDR3: TGTGCCATCAGTGAGTCCGGACACCACTCTGGAAACACCATATATTTT. Residues: CAISESGHHSGNTIYF.

J is TRBJ1-5 and V is TRBV29-1; perhaps TRBD1 as D (6 bases). Germline CDR1 reads SQVTM; CDR2 reads ANQGSEA. The V and J ends lost 4 bases and 6 bases respectively, with 13 bases between them. The CDR3 spans 13 residues. The CDR3 loop is CSVGGHPGQPQHF. As DNA, the CDR3 is TGCAGCGTTGGGGGACACCCGGGTCAGCCCCAGCATTTT.

This clonotype was counted many times. The CDR3 bases are TGTGCCAGCCGCAGGGAAGAGACCCAGTACTTC. This codes for CASRREETQYF. The V gene is TRBV2, the J gene TRBJ2-5; tentatively, D is TRBD1 (5 bases). The CDR3 consists of 11 residues. V was trimmed by 8 bases and J by 3 bases, leaving 7 bases between them. CDR1 and CDR2 (germline): SNHLY, FYNNEI.

The chain couples TRBV20-1 to TRBJ1-6; D possibly corresponds to TRBD1 (5 bases). This CDR3 region has 14 residues. The germline V gene encodes CDR1 DFQATT and CDR2 SNEGSKA (reference sequence). Trimming left V 5 bases short and J 10 bases short, with 18 bases between. For the CDR3, the DNA is TGCAGTGCTCCCCCCCAGGGAGTTCTGTCACCCCTCCACTTT. It codes for CSAPPQGVLSPLHF.

This clonotype was detected ten times or more. The J gene is TRBJ1-2, the V gene TRBV20-1, with unresolved D. Germline V gives CDR1 DFQATT, CDR2 SNEGSKA (reference sequence). V was clipped by 5 bases and J by 5 bases, with 9 bases between them. CDR3 length: 11 residues. The CDR3 nucleotides read TGCAGTGCTCCCCCCCGGTATGGCTACACCTTC. It translates to CSAPPRYGYTF.